The present T cell receptor beta chain was sequenced within a study of CXCR3-negative and CXCR3-positive naive CD8 T cells. As for the study in general: Approximately 140 million TRB reads were obtained in total, which works out to about 1.5 +/- 0.3 million per library.

CDR1 is SGDLS, CDR2 YYNGEE, per germline. This CDR3 is built from 17 residues. The study, taken as a whole, reports: Memory CD8+ cells had much lower diversity, and both naive subsets had comparably high diversity. Both naive subsets carried similar amounts of surface CD5, so TCR strength was inferred from TRB CDR3 properties. CXCR3-negative naive cells had less hydrophobic TRB CDR3s than did CXCR3-positive naive cells.

UMI labels and 5' RACE were used to prepare the TRB cDNA libraries. TCRdb re-analyzed the 5' RACE reads; it lists each CDR3 protein once, without DNA. This table lists some 150,000 distinct CDR3 sequences. About this clonotype: The antigen is undetermined.

This receptor was identified in a human donor in good health. Some clones in this sample may be carry-over from other donors' samples. The specimen sequenced was naive CXCR3+ CD8+ T cells from blood. Subset indicated: CD45RO-CCR7+CD27+CD95- naive CD8+ T cells expressing CXCR3 (TNR3+). This chain connects TRBV9 to TRBJ2-1; lacking DNA, the TRBD2 call made by TCRdb goes unchecked. CDR3 region: CASSAGLAGGVRNEQFF.